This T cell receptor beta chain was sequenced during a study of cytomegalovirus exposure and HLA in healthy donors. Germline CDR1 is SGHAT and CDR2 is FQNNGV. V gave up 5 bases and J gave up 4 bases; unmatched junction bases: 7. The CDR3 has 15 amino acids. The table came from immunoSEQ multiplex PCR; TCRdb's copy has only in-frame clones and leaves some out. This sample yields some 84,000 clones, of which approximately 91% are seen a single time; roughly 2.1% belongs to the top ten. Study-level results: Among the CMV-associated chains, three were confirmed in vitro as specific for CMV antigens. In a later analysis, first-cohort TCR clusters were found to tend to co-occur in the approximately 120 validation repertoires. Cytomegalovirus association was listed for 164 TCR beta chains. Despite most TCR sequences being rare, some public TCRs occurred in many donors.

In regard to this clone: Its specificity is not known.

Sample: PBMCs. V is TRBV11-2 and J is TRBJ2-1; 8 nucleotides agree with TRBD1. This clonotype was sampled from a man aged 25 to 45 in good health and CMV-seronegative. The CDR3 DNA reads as TGTGCCAGCAGCCAGGACAGGGTCGGGTACAATGAGCAGTTCTTC. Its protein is CASSQDRVGYNEQFF.